Following are 7 T cell receptor beta chains from one sample sequenced in a study of shared clonotypes between healthy human individuals. The assay was immunoSEQ multiplex PCR, and TCRdb's table has in-frame clones only and misses some. The sample holds 1,500,000 or so clones, approximately 98.5% seen once. Source material: naive CD4+ T cells sorted from blood. This sample's subset: CD45RA+ positively selected. Receptors originate from a man aged 25 to 40 in good health.

The V gene is TRBV11-3, the J gene TRBJ2-5, with a weak D call TRBD1 (6 bases). Between the trimmed V and J ends, which lost 5 bases and 2 bases, there was a span of 15 bases. CDR1 and CDR2 (germline): SGHNT, YENEEA. The CDR3 sequence is 15 residues long. The CDR3 DNA sequence: TGTGCCAGCAGCCCCAGGGGTTATGGGCAAGAGACCCAGTACTTC. Protein sequence: CASSPRGYGQETQYF. Complete variable domain (other parts from reference TRBV11-3 and TRBJ2-5): EAGVVQSPRYKIIEKKQPVAFWCNPISGHNTLYWYLQNLGQGPELLIRYENEEAVDDSQLPKDRFSAERLKGVDSTLKIQPAELGDSAVYLCASSPRGYGQETQYFGPGTRLLVL.

To note about this clone: Distinct nucleotide sequences in the sample also encode this CDR3. The chain employs TRBV2 and TRBJ2-1; perhaps TRBD2 as D (5 bases). V lost 6 bases, J lost 0 bases, and 6 bases lay in between. There are 13 residues in the CDR3. Germline loops: CDR1 SNHLY, CDR2 FYNNEI. CDR3 loop: CASRDFSYNEQFF. The CDR3 DNA reads TGTGCCAGCAGGGACTTCTCCTACAATGAGCAGTTCTTC. Filled out from reference TRBV2 and TRBJ2-1, the complete variable domain reads EPEVTQTPSHQVTQMGQEVILRCVPISNHLYFYWYRQILGQKVEFLVSFYNNEISEKSEIFDDQFSVERPDGSNFTLKIRSTKLEDSAMYFCASRDFSYNEQFFGPGTRLTVL.

The chain carries TRBV18 and TRBJ2-3; TRBD2 aligns across 12 bases. Germline loops: CDR1 KGHSH, CDR2 LQKENI. The CDR3 length is 16 residues. With V trimmed by 2 bases and J by 1 base, 1 base remained unmatched. Here the CDR3 DNA reads TGTGCCAGCTCACCAACTAGCGGGAGGCGCACAGATACGCAGTATTTT. Translated: CASSPTSGRRTDTQYF. Looking up the rest from reference TRBV18 and TRBJ2-3 gives the full variable domain: NAGVMQNPRHLVRRRGQEARLRCSPMKGHSHVYWYRQLPEEGLKFMVYLQKENIIDESGMPKERFSAEFPKEGPSILRIQQVVRGDSAAYFCASSPTSGRRTDTQYFGPGTRLTVL.

This chain connects TRBV14 to TRBJ2-1; 13 nucleotides line up with TRBD2. Looked up from germline, CDR1 is SGHDN and CDR2 is FVKESK. V lost 0 bases to trimming and J lost 10 bases; unmatched junction nucleotides: 6. CDR3 length equals 16 residues. Written as DNA, the CDR3 is TGTGCCAGCAGCCAAGATGGGGGACTAGCGGGACAGGAGCAGTTCTTC. Translated, it gives CASSQDGGLAGQEQFF.

The V gene is TRBV10-2, the J gene TRBJ2-5; perhaps TRBD2 as D (6 bases). Germline V lookup: CDR1 WSHSY, CDR2 SAAADI. The CDR3 consists of 14 residues. Trimming shortened V by 1 base and J by 1 base, and 7 bases separated the two germline ends. This CDR3 is CASSEWTIQETQYF. CDR3 nucleotide sequence: TGCGCCAGCAGTGAGTGGACTATCCAAGAGACCCAGTACTTC.

This chain uses TRBV11-3 with TRBJ2-1; possible D gene TRBD2, 6 bases. V dropped 3 bases and J dropped 2 bases, with 8 bases sitting between them. The CDR3 is 14 amino acids. Per germline, CDR1 SGHNT and CDR2 YENEEA. CDR3 DNA sequence: TGTGCCAGCAGCTTCTCGGGGGCCTACAATGAGCAGTTCTTC. Its translation is CASSFSGAYNEQFF.

DNA for the CDR3: TGTGCCAGCGGACAGGTAAATAGCAATCAGCCCCAGCATTTT. Residues: CASGQVNSNQPQHF. The J gene is TRBJ1-5, the V gene TRBV2, with 7 bases identical to TRBD1. V was pared by 8 bases and J by 0 bases, with 4 bases of the junction left unmatched. CDR3 length: 14 amino acids. CDR1 is SNHLY, CDR2 FYNNEI, per germline.